The present T cell receptor beta chain was sequenced within a study of T cell responses to AZD1222 COVID-19 vaccine. Clones were sequenced by immunoSEQ multiplex PCR, and TCRdb holds only the in-frame ones, with some missing. The sample holds more than 95,000 clones, about 90% seen once. V lost 1 base and J 5 bases, leaving 3 bases between the germline ends. Germline V gives CDR1 LGHDT, CDR2 YNNKEL (reference sequence). The CDR3 is 11 amino acids. This TCR came from an adult in good health. The material was peripheral blood, obtained on day 0 of AZD1222 vaccination. The chain couples TRBV3-1 (or the pseudogene TRBV3-2) to TRBJ2-7; no firm D call. CDR3 in amino acids: CASSQVDEQYF. DNA of the CDR3: TGTGCCAGCAGCCAAGTCGACGAGCAGTACTTC.